This T cell receptor beta chain was recovered during a study of T cell responses to AZD1222 COVID-19 vaccine. Study summary: Pooled in the analysis were second doses at about 4 or about 12 weeks.

Worth noting for this clone: Antigen specificity is unknown.

Germline V CDR1 and CDR2: MNHEY, SVGEGT. The CDR3 is 14 residues long. V was pared by 4 bases and J by 4 bases, with 13 bases between. The study, taken as a whole, reports: Vaccine-associated CD4 TCRs spanned spike, dominant at 160-218 and 743-854. An increase in Spike-specific TCR breadth and depth was observed after two AZD1222 doses. Targeting of unmutated variant regions was reportedly seen in nearly half of spike-specific TCRs.

The repertoire was sequenced with immunoSEQ multiplex PCR; TCRdb's copy has only in-frame clones and lacks some. There are 170,000 or so clones in the sample; 90% occur only once, and roughly 2.8% lies in the top ten. This chain joins TRBV6-2 or TRBV6-3 and TRBJ2-5, with a tentative D call TRBD2 (5 bases). The specimen comprised peripheral blood, sampled on day 0 of AZD1222 vaccination. This sequence originates from an adult in good health. CDR3 sequence: CASSFLAGGETQYF. For the CDR3, the DNA is TGTGCCAGCAGTTTCTTGGCAGGAGGAGAGACCCAGTACTTC.